This T cell receptor beta chain derives from a study of early T cells in non-severe SARS-CoV-2 infection. Study-level background: Bulk RNA isolated from unsorted whole blood underwent sequencing; chains were not paired. Study outcomes and limitations: Matches to VDJdb favored anti-spike CD8 responses and missed private and CD4 specificities.

Individually, cDNA molecules had unique molecular identifiers attached to them. TCRdb passed the 5' RACE reads through MiXCR, listing each CDR3 protein once. The data show roughly 86,000 distinct CDR3 sequences, approximately 14% seen once. CDR1 DFQATT and CDR2 SNEGSKA come from the germline V gene (reference sequence). The CDR3 consists of 13 residues. Unmatched junction bases numbered 6, after V lost 8 bases and J lost 2 bases. This clonotype was seen many times. Its cognate antigen is unknown. V is TRBV20-1 and J is TRBJ2-1, with 7 bases aligning to TRBD1. The clonotype originates from an adult who was a healthcare worker with PCR-confirmed SARS-CoV-2 infection or an uninfected control (not recorded which). Sequencing used whole blood. The DNA of the CDR3 is TGCAGTACAAAGACAGGGACCTACAATGAGCAGTTCTTC. Its translation: CSTKTGTYNEQFF.